This T cell receptor (beta chain) was recovered during a study of blood T cell repertoires in COVID-19. V lost 1 base and J 8 bases, leaving 14 bases between the germline ends. The CDR3 has 15 amino acids. CDR1 LGHDT and CDR2 YNNKEL come from the germline V gene (reference sequence). This clone was counted between two and nine times. Using immunoSEQ multiplex PCR, the repertoire was profiled, and TCRdb retains in-frame clones only, with some absent. The table includes 300,000 to 400,000 clones, around 84% detected once. This receptor was identified in a human donor in a cohort sampled during active COVID-19. The chain has TRBV3-1 (or the pseudogene TRBV3-2) and TRBJ2-2, with D possibly TRBD2 on 6 matching bases. Sequenced: peripheral blood. The CDR3 DNA reads TGTGCCAGCAGCCAAGGACTAGGAAGGGCGGGGGAGCTGTTTTTT. Its translation is CASSQGLGRAGELFF.